A selection of T cell receptor beta chains follows, all from one sample in a study of identical twins. TCRdb processed the 5' RACE reads anew with MiXCR; each CDR3 protein has one entry. This sample has hundreds of thousands of distinct CDR3 sequences; approximately 9% occur once, and the top ten carry approximately 0.89%. These sequences were also reported in another study, on yellow fever vaccine responses in identical twins.

The sample comprised PBMCs. The receptors originated from a woman between 18 and 29 years old in good health. Each CDR3 is given with its conserved first and last residue. D genes are given only for firm matches. Only part of the rows carry a size: once, few, many, or a class if the clone is expanded.

clone_size: few; v_call: TRBV29-1; j_call: TRBJ2-1; d_call: TRBD2; cdr3_nt: TGCAGCGGGTCCGTCGGGCTAGCGGGAGGGGTGAGTGAGCAGTTCTTC; cdr3_aa: CSGSVGLAGGVSEQFF
clone_size: many; v_call: TRBV4-3; j_call: TRBJ1-4; d_call: TRBD1; cdr3_nt: TGCGCCAGCAGCCAAGGGCGGGGACAGGGGAGCGAAAAACTGTTTTTT; cdr3_aa: CASSQGRGQGSEKLFF
clone_size: .; v_call: TRBV4-2; j_call: TRBJ1-4; d_call: .; cdr3_nt: TGTGCCAGCAGCCAAGGGGGGGGCTCTGAAAAACTGTTTTTT; cdr3_aa: CASSQGGGSEKLFF
clone_size: many; v_call: TRBV7-2; j_call: TRBJ2-1; d_call: .; cdr3_nt: TGTGCCAGCAGCAACCATCAGGGTGGGGTTGAGGATGAGCAGTTCTTC; cdr3_aa: CASSNHQGGVEDEQFF
clone_size: .; v_call: TRBV19; j_call: TRBJ2-2; d_call: .; cdr3_nt: TGTGCCAGTAGTATTATGAAGGTGGTTAACACCGGGGAGCTGTTTTTT; cdr3_aa: CASSIMKVVNTGELFF
clone_size: many; v_call: TRBV7-9; j_call: TRBJ2-7; d_call: .; cdr3_nt: TGTGCCAGCAGCTTAGCGGGGCGAGGGAACTACGAGCAGTACTTC; cdr3_aa: CASSLAGRGNYEQYF
clone_size: few; v_call: TRBV12-3/TRBV12-4; j_call: TRBJ1-1; d_call: TRBD1; cdr3_nt: TGTGCCAGCAGGCTTAGACAGGGGGTAACTGAAGCTTTCTTT; cdr3_aa: CASRLRQGVTEAFF
clone_size: few; v_call: TRBV20-1; j_call: TRBJ2-1; d_call: .; cdr3_nt: TGCAGTGCTAGAGATGTGACTAGTGAGCAGTTCTTC; cdr3_aa: CSARDVTSEQFF
clone_size: many; v_call: TRBV5-1; j_call: TRBJ2-7; d_call: TRBD1; cdr3_nt: TGCGCCAGCAGCCCCTTCTCCGAGAAGAGACAGGGGCCGTACGAGCAGTACTTC; cdr3_aa: CASSPFSEKRQGPYEQYF
clone_size: few; v_call: TRBV29-1; j_call: TRBJ2-1; d_call: TRBD2; cdr3_nt: TGCAGCGTTGAGGGCCTAGCGGGGGGATCCTACAATGAGCAGTTCTTC; cdr3_aa: CSVEGLAGGSYNEQFF
clone_size: .; v_call: TRBV7-9; j_call: TRBJ2-3; d_call: .; cdr3_nt: TGTGCCAGCAGCTCCACTTCAAGGGGCCGTACAGATACGCAGTATTTT; cdr3_aa: CASSSTSRGRTDTQYF
clone_size: few; v_call: TRBV27; j_call: TRBJ2-7; d_call: .; cdr3_nt: TGTGCCAGCAGTTTATCACGCACGGCAGACAGCTCCTACGAGCAGTACTTC; cdr3_aa: CASSLSRTADSSYEQYF
clone_size: few; v_call: TRBV4-3; j_call: TRBJ2-7; d_call: .; cdr3_nt: TGCGCCAGCAGCCAAGATACGTACTCCTACGAGCAGTACTTC; cdr3_aa: CASSQDTYSYEQYF
clone_size: .; v_call: TRBV27; j_call: TRBJ1-6; d_call: .; cdr3_nt: TGTGCCAGCAGATTGCGGGATTCACCCCTCCACTTT; cdr3_aa: CASRLRDSPLHF
clone_size: few; v_call: TRBV28; j_call: TRBJ2-2; d_call: TRBD2; cdr3_nt: TGTGCCAGCAGCCAGACTAGCGGACAGAACACCGGGGAGCTGTTTTTT; cdr3_aa: CASSQTSGQNTGELFF
clone_size: .; v_call: TRBV5-1; j_call: TRBJ2-5; d_call: .; cdr3_nt: TGCGCCAGCAGCCCGGAAGGGGGGCTGTCTCGGGAGACCCAGTACTTC; cdr3_aa: CASSPEGGLSRETQYF
clone_size: .; v_call: TRBV9; j_call: TRBJ2-1; d_call: .; cdr3_nt: TGTGCCAGCAGCGTAGAGGGTAGTGTCAATGAGCAGTTCTTC; cdr3_aa: CASSVEGSVNEQFF
clone_size: few; v_call: TRBV5-6; j_call: TRBJ2-6; d_call: .; cdr3_nt: TGTGCCAGCAGCTCCGAGGGTGGCACTGGGGCCAACGTCCTGACTTTC; cdr3_aa: CASSSEGGTGANVLTF
clone_size: .; v_call: TRBV28; j_call: TRBJ2-7; d_call: TRBD1; cdr3_nt: TGTGCCAGCAGTTCCCCCGGACAGGCTAGCTCCTACGAGCAGTACTTC; cdr3_aa: CASSSPGQASSYEQYF
clone_size: many; v_call: TRBV5-1; j_call: TRBJ2-1; d_call: TRBD1; cdr3_nt: TGCGCCAGCAGCTTGGGAGGGACAGGGTTCGACGAGGGAAAGCAGTTCTTC; cdr3_aa: CASSLGGTGFDEGKQFF
clone_size: .; v_call: TRBV7-9; j_call: TRBJ2-7; d_call: .; cdr3_nt: TGTGCCAGCAGTCCCTCGGACAAAAACTACGAGCAGTACTTC; cdr3_aa: CASSPSDKNYEQYF
clone_size: .; v_call: TRBV6-1; j_call: TRBJ2-7; d_call: TRBD2; cdr3_nt: TGTGCCAGCAAACAACCGGGACTAGCATTCGAGCAGTACTTC; cdr3_aa: CASKQPGLAFEQYF
clone_size: .; v_call: TRBV7-9; j_call: TRBJ2-7; d_call: TRBD2; cdr3_nt: TGTGCCAGCAGCAGCCAAGAGAGGAGCGGGAGGTACGAGCAGTACTTC; cdr3_aa: CASSSQERSGRYEQYF
clone_size: .; v_call: TRBV6-4; j_call: TRBJ2-1; d_call: .; cdr3_nt: TGTGCCAGCAGTGACTCGGTGGGGCGGCCCTACAATGAGCAGTTCTTC; cdr3_aa: CASSDSVGRPYNEQFF
clone_size: few; v_call: TRBV7-9; j_call: TRBJ2-7; d_call: TRBD1; cdr3_nt: TGTGCCAGCAGCTTGACAGGGGCATTCGACGAGCAGTACTTC; cdr3_aa: CASSLTGAFDEQYF
clone_size: many; v_call: TRBV6-6; j_call: TRBJ1-4; d_call: .; cdr3_nt: TGTGCCAGCAGTGCTAATGAAAAACTGTTTTTT; cdr3_aa: CASSANEKLFF
clone_size: .; v_call: TRBV20-1; j_call: TRBJ2-7; d_call: .; cdr3_nt: TGCAGTGCCACCCTGCCAGGAAGGGGCGAGCAGTACTTC; cdr3_aa: CSATLPGRGEQYF
clone_size: .; v_call: TRBV20-1; j_call: TRBJ2-2; d_call: .; cdr3_nt: TGCAGTGCTCTAGGGGTCGGGGAGCTGTTTTTT; cdr3_aa: CSALGVGELFF
clone_size: many; v_call: TRBV10-3; j_call: TRBJ1-4; d_call: .; cdr3_nt: TGTGCCATCAGTGATTTTGTGGGTGAAAAACTGTTTTTT; cdr3_aa: CAISDFVGEKLFF
clone_size: many; v_call: TRBV6-5; j_call: TRBJ2-7; d_call: .; cdr3_nt: TGTGCCAGCAGTTACTCTATTCCGGACGTGGCCTACGAGCAGTACTTC; cdr3_aa: CASSYSIPDVAYEQYF
clone_size: few; v_call: TRBV10-3; j_call: TRBJ2-7; d_call: TRBD2; cdr3_nt: TGTGCCATCGGAGTGACTAGCGGCTACGAGCAGTACTTC; cdr3_aa: CAIGVTSGYEQYF
clone_size: few; v_call: TRBV2; j_call: TRBJ1-2; d_call: .; cdr3_nt: TGTGCCAGCCCCGAAGGACGGAAAGCTAACTATGGCTACACCTTC; cdr3_aa: CASPEGRKANYGYTF
clone_size: few; v_call: TRBV28; j_call: TRBJ1-2; d_call: .; cdr3_nt: TGTGCCAGCAGTTTAAGAAGGGTAGGCGGCTACACCTTC; cdr3_aa: CASSLRRVGGYTF
clone_size: few; v_call: TRBV28; j_call: TRBJ1-5; d_call: .; cdr3_nt: TGTGCCAGCAGGACAGGTTGGGGCAATCAGCCTCAGCATTTT; cdr3_aa: CASRTGWGNQPQHF
clone_size: few; v_call: TRBV20-1; j_call: TRBJ1-1; d_call: .; cdr3_nt: TGCAGTGCTAGAGAATGGAACACTGAAGCTTTCTTT; cdr3_aa: CSAREWNTEAFF
clone_size: .; v_call: TRBV28; j_call: TRBJ2-7; d_call: .; cdr3_nt: TGTGCCAGCAGACCAGGGTCTGGCGGGGGCCACGAGCAGTACTTC; cdr3_aa: CASRPGSGGGHEQYF
clone_size: .; v_call: TRBV7-6; j_call: TRBJ2-7; d_call: .; cdr3_nt: TGTGCCAGCAGCTTAGCGCCGCAGGGAGCCTACGAGCAGTACTTC; cdr3_aa: CASSLAPQGAYEQYF
clone_size: many; v_call: TRBV6-1; j_call: TRBJ2-7; d_call: .; cdr3_nt: TGTGCCAGCAGAAAAATGGCTAGCTCCTACGAGCAGTACTTC; cdr3_aa: CASRKMASSYEQYF
clone_size: .; v_call: TRBV24-1; j_call: TRBJ2-3; d_call: .; cdr3_nt: TGTGCCACCAGTGATAAGACAATTCGGGTCCTAGATACGCAGTATTTT; cdr3_aa: CATSDKTIRVLDTQYF
clone_size: few; v_call: TRBV25-1; j_call: TRBJ2-1; d_call: .; cdr3_nt: TGTGCCAGCAGTGAATTTGGGCAGCCGGGGTCTGAGCAGTTCTTC; cdr3_aa: CASSEFGQPGSEQFF
clone_size: many; v_call: TRBV7-2; j_call: TRBJ2-2; d_call: TRBD1; cdr3_nt: TGTGCCAGCAGCCCCGCCGGGACAGGGGGCACCGCCGGGGAGCTGTTTTTT; cdr3_aa: CASSPAGTGGTAGELFF
clone_size: many; v_call: TRBV12-3/TRBV12-4; j_call: TRBJ2-7; d_call: TRBD2; cdr3_nt: TGTGCCAGCAGTCCGGCGGGGGGAGTTTCCTACGAGCAGTACTTC; cdr3_aa: CASSPAGGVSYEQYF
clone_size: .; v_call: TRBV6-4; j_call: TRBJ2-1; d_call: .; cdr3_nt: TGTGCCAGCAGTGCCGGGGTGGCGAATGAGCAGTTCTTC; cdr3_aa: CASSAGVANEQFF
clone_size: few; v_call: TRBV12-3/TRBV12-4; j_call: TRBJ2-4; d_call: .; cdr3_nt: TGTGCCAGCAGTTTTAATGCCAAAAACATTCAGTACTTC; cdr3_aa: CASSFNAKNIQYF
clone_size: few; v_call: TRBV11-1; j_call: TRBJ2-7; d_call: TRBD1; cdr3_nt: TGTGCCAGCACCTCCCGGGACAGGGGGCGAGAGCAGTACTTC; cdr3_aa: CASTSRDRGREQYF
clone_size: few; v_call: TRBV6-2/TRBV6-3; j_call: TRBJ2-1; d_call: .; cdr3_nt: TGTGCCAGTCTTAGGACACCGGGCCATGAGCAGTTCTTC; cdr3_aa: CASLRTPGHEQFF
clone_size: many; v_call: TRBV5-5; j_call: TRBJ1-1; d_call: .; cdr3_nt: TGTGCCAGCAGGCCGGGCCTTCCGGGAGACCGCCTGAACACTGAAGCTTTCTTT; cdr3_aa: CASRPGLPGDRLNTEAFF
clone_size: few; v_call: TRBV9; j_call: TRBJ2-1; d_call: TRBD2; cdr3_nt: TGTGCCAGCAGCGGCGGGACTAGCGGGAGTAGTTTGGATGAGCAGTTCTTC; cdr3_aa: CASSGGTSGSSLDEQFF
clone_size: .; v_call: TRBV28; j_call: TRBJ2-5; d_call: .; cdr3_nt: TGTGCCAGCAGTGCACAGGGTCGGGGGCGAGAGACCCAGTACTTC; cdr3_aa: CASSAQGRGRETQYF
clone_size: .; v_call: TRBV7-9; j_call: TRBJ1-5; d_call: .; cdr3_nt: TGTGCCAGCAGCTCTCCGGGTGAACAGCCCCAGCATTTT; cdr3_aa: CASSSPGEQPQHF
clone_size: .; v_call: TRBV28; j_call: TRBJ2-1; d_call: .; cdr3_nt: TGTGCCAGCAGTTTCCCACTCGGGACACCCGAGGCTGAGCAGTTCTTC; cdr3_aa: CASSFPLGTPEAEQFF
clone_size: .; v_call: TRBV15; j_call: TRBJ1-5; d_call: .; cdr3_nt: TGTGCCACCAGCAGTCAGATTACCAATAATCAGCCCCAGCATTTT; cdr3_aa: CATSSQITNNQPQHF
clone_size: .; v_call: TRBV3-1; j_call: TRBJ2-7; d_call: .; cdr3_nt: TGTGCCAGCAGCCAAGTCCGGGGGGCAACCTACGAGCAGTACTTC; cdr3_aa: CASSQVRGATYEQYF
clone_size: .; v_call: TRBV11-2; j_call: TRBJ2-7; d_call: .; cdr3_nt: TGTGCCAGCAGCTTGGGGGGACTGGACGAGCAGTACTTC; cdr3_aa: CASSLGGLDEQYF
clone_size: many; v_call: TRBV28; j_call: TRBJ1-2; d_call: .; cdr3_nt: TGTGCCAGCAGCACCCACCTACCCGTTGGCTATGGCTACACCTTC; cdr3_aa: CASSTHLPVGYGYTF
clone_size: few; v_call: TRBV20-1; j_call: TRBJ2-1; d_call: .; cdr3_nt: TGCAGTGCTAGCCCAGGGGTGTGGGAGCAGTTCTTC; cdr3_aa: CSASPGVWEQFF
clone_size: .; v_call: TRBV18; j_call: TRBJ2-3; d_call: TRBD2; cdr3_nt: TGTGCCAGCTCACCACTTGGCAGTAGCGGGAGCACAGATACGCAGTATTTT; cdr3_aa: CASSPLGSSGSTDTQYF
clone_size: .; v_call: TRBV21-1; j_call: TRBJ2-1; d_call: .; cdr3_nt: TGTGCCAGCAGCAAAGATGGGGGGGCCTACAATGAGCAGTTCTTC; cdr3_aa: CASSKDGGAYNEQFF